This T cell receptor beta chain was found in a study of technical replicates of blood from several donors. Using immunoSEQ multiplex PCR, the repertoire was profiled, and TCRdb retains in-frame clones only, with some absent. The table shows roughly 76,000 clones, with 80% to 90% occurring only once. In germline, CDR1 is PRHDT, CDR2 FYEKMQ (reference sequence). The CDR3 consists of 15 residues. V lost 6 bases and J lost 3; bases outside the gene matches: 6. The chain combines TRBV13 with TRBJ1-3; 9 bases agree with TRBD1. The receptor comes from a human donor in good health. Some clones in this sample may be carry-over from other donors' samples. Sequenced sample: PBMCs. The CDR3 spells CASSGDRAFGNTIYF. CDR3 nucleotide sequence: TGTGCCAGCAGTGGGGACAGGGCTTTTGGAAACACCATATATTTT. Looking up the rest from reference TRBV13 and TRBJ1-3 gives the full variable domain: AAGVIQSPRHLIKEKRETATLKCYPIPRHDTVYWYQQGPGQDPQFLISFYEKMQSDKGSIPDRFSAQQFSDYHSELNMSSLELGDSALYFCASSGDRAFGNTIYFGEGSWLTVV.